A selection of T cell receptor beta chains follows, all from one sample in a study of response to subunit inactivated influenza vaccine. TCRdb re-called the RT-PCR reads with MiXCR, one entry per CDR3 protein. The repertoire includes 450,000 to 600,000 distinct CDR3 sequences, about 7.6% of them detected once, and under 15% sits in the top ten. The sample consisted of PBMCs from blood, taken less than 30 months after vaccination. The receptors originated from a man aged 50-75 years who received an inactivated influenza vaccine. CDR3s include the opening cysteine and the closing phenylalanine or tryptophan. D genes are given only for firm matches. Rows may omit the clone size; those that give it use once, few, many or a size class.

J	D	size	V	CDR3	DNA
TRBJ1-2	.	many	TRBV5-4	CASSLERLYGYTF	TGTGCCAGCAGCTTGGAGAGGCTCTATGGCTACACCTTC
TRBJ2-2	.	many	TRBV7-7	CASSPDSEGSGELFF	TGTGCCAGCAGCCCAGACAGCGAGGGTTCGGGGGAGCTGTTTTTT
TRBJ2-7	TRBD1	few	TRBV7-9	CASSSVTGVEQYF	TGTGCCAGCAGCTCCGTGACAGGGGTCGAGCAGTACTTC
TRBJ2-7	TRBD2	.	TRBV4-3	CASSQEFGTSPYEQYF	TGCGCCAGCAGCCAAGAATTCGGGACTAGCCCCTACGAGCAGTACTTC
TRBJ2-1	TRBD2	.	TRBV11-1	CASSLDYRLAGGPGNEQFF	TGTGCCAGCAGCTTAGACTATCGACTAGCGGGGGGGCCGGGCAATGAGCAGTTCTTC
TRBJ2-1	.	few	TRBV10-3	CAISREGALGALYNEQFF	TGTGCCATCAGTCGGGAAGGGGCCTTGGGGGCTCTGTACAATGAGCAGTTCTTC
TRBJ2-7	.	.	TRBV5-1	CASSRKLDEQYF	TGCGCCAGCAGTCGTAAGTTGGACGAGCAGTACTTC
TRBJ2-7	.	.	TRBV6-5	CASRYTTGAYEQYF	TGTGCCAGCAGATACACGACAGGTGCCTACGAGCAGTACTTC
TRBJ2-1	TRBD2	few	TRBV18	CASSSGVRQWDNEQFF	TGTGCCAGCTCAAGCGGGGTGCGCCAGTGGGACAATGAGCAGTTCTTC
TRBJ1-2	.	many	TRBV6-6	CASSYLNYGYTF	TGTGCCAGCAGTTATCTGAACTATGGCTACACCTTC
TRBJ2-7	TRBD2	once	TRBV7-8	CASSFIGGRGYEQYF	TGTGCCAGCAGCTTTATTGGCGGGAGAGGTTACGAGCAGTACTTC
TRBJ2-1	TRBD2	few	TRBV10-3	CAISDVGRARDEQFF	TGTGCCATCAGTGATGTCGGGAGGGCCCGGGATGAGCAGTTCTTC
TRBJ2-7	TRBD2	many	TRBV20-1	CSARPGEGPYEQYF	TGCAGTGCTAGACCGGGGGAGGGTCCCTACGAGCAGTACTTC
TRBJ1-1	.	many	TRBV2	CAGGNMNTEAFF	TGTGCCGGGGGAAACATGAACACTGAAGCTTTCTTT
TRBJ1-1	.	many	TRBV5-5	CASSLGVLTEAFF	TGTGCCAGCAGCTTGGGGGTTCTCACTGAAGCTTTCTTT
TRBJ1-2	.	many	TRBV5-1	CASSPFRQDYGYTF	TGCGCCAGCAGCCCCTTCCGACAGGACTATGGCTACACCTTC
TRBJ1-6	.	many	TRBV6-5	CASSYGGGLYNSPLHF	TGTGCCAGCAGTTACGGTGGGGGTCTCTATAATTCACCCCTCCACTTT
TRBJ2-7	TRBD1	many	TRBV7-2	CASSLRFTGQGPYEQYF	TGTGCCAGCAGCTTAAGGTTTACGGGACAGGGACCCTACGAGCAGTACTTC
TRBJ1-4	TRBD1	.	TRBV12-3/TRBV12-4	CASSSGQGAINEKLFF	TGTGCCAGCAGTTCTGGACAGGGGGCGATTAATGAAAAACTGTTTTTT
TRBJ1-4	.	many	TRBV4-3	CASSQDPRRGTNEKLFF	TGCGCCAGCAGCCAAGATCCGAGGAGGGGTACTAATGAAAAACTGTTTTTT
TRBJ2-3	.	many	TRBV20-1	CSASRGSRGTDTQYF	TGCAGTGCTAGTAGAGGAAGCAGAGGCACAGATACGCAGTATTTT
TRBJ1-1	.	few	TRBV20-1	CSARVRVPGDRTEAFF	TGCAGTGCTAGAGTCCGTGTTCCGGGGGATCGGACTGAAGCTTTCTTT
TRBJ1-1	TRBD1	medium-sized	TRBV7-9	CASSLEQGASAFF	TGTGCCAGCAGCTTAGAACAGGGGGCATCAGCTTTCTTT
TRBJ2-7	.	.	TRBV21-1	CASSIRQGACYEQYF	TGTGCCAGCAGCATAAGACAGGGGGCTTGCTACGAGCAGTACTTC
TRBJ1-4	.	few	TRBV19	CASSISSRQPNEKLFF	TGTGCCAGTAGTATTAGTTCAAGGCAGCCGAATGAAAAACTGTTTTTT
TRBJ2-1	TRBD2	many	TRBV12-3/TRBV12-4	CASSFTSGPYNEQFF	TGTGCCAGCAGTTTCACTAGCGGCCCTTACAATGAGCAGTTCTTC
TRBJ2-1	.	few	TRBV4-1	CASSQVEDRISYNEQFF	TGCGCCAGCAGCCAAGTAGAAGACAGAATCTCCTACAATGAGCAGTTCTTC
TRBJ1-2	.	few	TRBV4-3	CASSQDIGDYGYTF	TGCGCCAGCAGCCAAGATATTGGGGACTATGGCTACACCTTC
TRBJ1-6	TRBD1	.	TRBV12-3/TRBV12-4	CASKQGQSNSPLHF	TGTGCCAGCAAACAGGGGCAGTCTAATTCACCCCTCCACTTT
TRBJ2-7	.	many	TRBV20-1	CSGARNTYEQYF	TGCAGTGGCGCGAGAAATACCTACGAGCAGTACTTC
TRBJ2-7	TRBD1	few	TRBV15	CATSGRTGSEQYF	TGTGCCACCAGCGGCCGGACAGGGAGCGAGCAGTACTTC
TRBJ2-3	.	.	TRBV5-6	CASSLGYYENTDTQYF	TGTGCCAGCAGCTTGGGGTACTACGAGAACACAGATACGCAGTATTTT
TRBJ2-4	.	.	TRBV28	CASRPGSAKNIQYF	TGTGCCAGCAGGCCAGGGTCCGCCAAAAACATTCAGTACTTC
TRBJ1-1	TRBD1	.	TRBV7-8	CASTRDRSNTEAFF	TGTGCCAGCACCAGGGACAGGTCGAACACTGAAGCTTTCTTT
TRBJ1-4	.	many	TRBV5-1	CASSFTRNEKLFF	TGCGCCAGCAGCTTTACCAGGAATGAAAAACTGTTTTTT
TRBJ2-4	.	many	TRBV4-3	CASSQELEGNIQYF	TGCGCCAGCAGCCAAGAACTAGAAGGAAACATTCAGTACTTC
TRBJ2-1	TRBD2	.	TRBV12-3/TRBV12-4	CASSLFLAGLIEQFF	TGTGCCAGCAGTTTATTCCTAGCGGGGCTGATTGAGCAGTTCTTC
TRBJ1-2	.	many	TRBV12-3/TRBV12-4	CASSLDQSYGYTF	TGTGCCAGCAGTTTAGACCAGTCCTATGGCTACACCTTC
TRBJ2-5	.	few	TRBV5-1	CASSGGDQETQYF	TGCGCCAGCAGCGGGGGAGACCAAGAGACCCAGTACTTC
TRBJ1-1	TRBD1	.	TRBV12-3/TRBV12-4	CASSFPGQGRWTEAFF	TGTGCCAGCAGTTTCCCGGGACAGGGGAGGTGGACTGAAGCTTTCTTT
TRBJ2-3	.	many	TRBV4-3	CASSPGSTDTQYF	TGTGCCAGCAGCCCTGGGAGCACAGATACGCAGTATTTT
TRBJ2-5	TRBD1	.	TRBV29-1	CSVLGGLETQYF	TGCAGCGTTCTAGGGGGCTTGGAGACCCAGTACTTC
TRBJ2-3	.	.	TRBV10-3	CAISGPGGDTQYF	TGTGCCATCAGTGGACCCGGGGGCGATACGCAGTATTTT
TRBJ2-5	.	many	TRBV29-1	CSVETGFSTQYF	TGCAGCGTTGAAACGGGCTTTAGCACCCAGTACTTC
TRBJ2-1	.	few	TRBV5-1	CASGRRSEQFF	TGCGCCAGCGGCCGGCGGAGTGAGCAGTTCTTC
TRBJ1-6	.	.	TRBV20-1	CSARDLNARAYNSPLHF	TGCAGTGCTAGAGATCTGAATGCCAGGGCTTATAATTCACCCCTCCACTTT
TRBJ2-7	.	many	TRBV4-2	CASSQNLDRSFSYEQYF	TGTGCCAGCAGCCAAAACCTGGACAGATCTTTCTCCTACGAGCAGTACTTC
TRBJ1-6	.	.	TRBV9	CASSEGTGSSPLHF	TGTGCCAGCAGCGAGGGGACCGGGTCTTCACCCCTCCACTTT
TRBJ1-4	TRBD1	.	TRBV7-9	CASSPDRGLEKLFF	TGTGCCAGCAGCCCCGACAGGGGGCTCGAAAAACTGTTTTTT
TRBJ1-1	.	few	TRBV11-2	CASSLLLSGTEAFF	TGTGCCAGCAGCTTACTCCTCAGCGGTACTGAAGCTTTCTTT
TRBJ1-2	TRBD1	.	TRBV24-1	CATSSTGANYGYTF	TGTGCCACCAGTTCCACAGGGGCAAACTATGGCTACACCTTC
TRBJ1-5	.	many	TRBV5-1	CASSLNGLNQPQHF	TGTGCCAGCAGCTTGAACGGTCTCAATCAGCCCCAGCATTTT
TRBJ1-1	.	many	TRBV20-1	CSASAGTTEAFF	TGCAGTGCTAGCGCGGGGACCACTGAAGCTTTCTTT
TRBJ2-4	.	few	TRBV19	CASRRQGGIQYF	TGTGCCAGTAGGCGACAGGGAGGAATTCAGTACTTC